This T cell receptor (beta chain) was documented in a study of PD-1 blockade in classical Hodgkin lymphoma. Notes on the study in general: Why the repertoires differ is still unclear, perhaps disease activity or prior therapy. CD4+ but not CD8+ TCR diversity rose significantly by C4D1. Prior to therapy, complete responders displayed diversity much like that of newly diagnosed patients. Nivolumab starters within 1 year of ASCT were excluded.

Some clones are missing from TCRdb's copy, which holds only in-frame ones; the method was immunoSEQ multiplex PCR. Of tens of thousands of clones listed, about 75% are singletons. Of note for this clone: The target antigen is unknown.

The CDR3 has 14 amino acids. Germline loops: CDR1 SGHRS, CDR2 YFSETQ. Trimming cost V 2 bases and J 0 bases, with 6 bases left between them. Time point meaning: cycle 4 day 1 (C4D1), after less than 7 weeks of nivolumab. All trial patients relapsed after autologous stem cell transplantation. This specimen consisted of peripheral blood mononuclear cells (PBMCs), obtained before the fourth cycle of nivolumab. This chain connects TRBV5-1 to TRBJ1-3, with no clear D. This receptor was obtained from a human donor with classical Hodgkin lymphoma. Here the CDR3 reads CASSLGISGNTIYF. The CDR3 DNA follows: TGCGCCAGCAGCTTAGGGATCTCTGGAAACACCATATATTTT.